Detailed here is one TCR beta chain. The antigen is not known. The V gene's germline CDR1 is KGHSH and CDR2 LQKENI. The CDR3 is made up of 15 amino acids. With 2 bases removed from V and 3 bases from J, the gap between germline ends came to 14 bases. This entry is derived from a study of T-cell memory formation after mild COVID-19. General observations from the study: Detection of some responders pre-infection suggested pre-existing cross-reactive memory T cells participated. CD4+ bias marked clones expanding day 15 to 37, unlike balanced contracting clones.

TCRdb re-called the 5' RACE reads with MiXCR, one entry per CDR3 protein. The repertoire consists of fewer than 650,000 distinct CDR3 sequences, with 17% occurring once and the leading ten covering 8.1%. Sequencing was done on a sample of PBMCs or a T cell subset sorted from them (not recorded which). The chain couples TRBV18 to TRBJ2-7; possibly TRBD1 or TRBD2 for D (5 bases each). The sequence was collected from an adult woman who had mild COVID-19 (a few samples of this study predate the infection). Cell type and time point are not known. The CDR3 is CASSPEGDRNYEQYF. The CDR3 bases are TGTGCCAGCTCACCAGAAGGGGACCGAAACTACGAGCAGTACTTC.